Following are 5 T cell receptor beta chains from one sample sequenced in a study of blood T cell repertoires in COVID-19. The protocol was immunoSEQ multiplex PCR, while the TCRdb copy is restricted to in-frame clones and leaves out a portion. The sample has about 170,000 clones; about 74% are singletons. Sequencing input: peripheral blood. These receptor sequences come from an elderly woman with acute or convalescent COVID-19.

V and J are TRBV2 and TRBJ1-5; no clear D. The V end lost 5 bases, the J end lost 4 bases, and 12 bases lay between the germline ends. The CDR3 has 14 residues. Looked up from germline, CDR1 is SNHLY and CDR2 is FYNNEI. The CDR3 bases are TGTGCCAGCAGTCTTATGGGCACGAATCAGCCCCAGCATTTT. Its translation: CASSLMGTNQPQHF.

This chain uses TRBV6-4 with TRBJ1-1, with D perhaps TRBD1 (6 bases). V was cut by 0 bases and J by 6 bases, with 8 bases left in between. The CDR3 runs to 13 residues. Germline V lookup: CDR1 MRHNA, CDR2 SNTAGT. CDR3 loop: CASSDSGGSEAFF. In nucleotides, the CDR3 is TGTGCCAGCAGTGACTCAGGGGGTTCTGAAGCTTTCTTT.

This clone showed up just once. V gene TRBV27 combines with J gene TRBJ2-7, with 7 bases aligning to TRBD2. V lost 3 bases, J lost 4 bases, and 6 bases stayed unmatched. The CDR3 has 14 residues. Per the germline V gene, CDR1 is MNHEY and CDR2 is SMNVEV (reference sequence). The CDR3: CASSLAGEFYEQYF. The CDR3 DNA is TGTGCCAGCAGTTTGGCGGGAGAGTTTTACGAGCAGTACTTC.

J is TRBJ1-1 and V is TRBV5-5; D remains ambiguous. Trimming took off 0 bases at V and 1 base at J, with 7 bases between the two ends. The CDR3 has 14 amino acids. The germline V gene has CDR1 SGHKS and CDR2 YYEKEE (reference sequence). The CDR3 nucleotides are TGTGCCAGCAGCTTGGGACACCAGAACACTGAAGCTTTCTTT. The encoded protein is CASSLGHQNTEAFF.

The chain carries TRBV5-1 and TRBJ2-3, with 9 bases fitting TRBD2. This CDR3 is 16 amino acids long. Germline V gene sequence: CDR1 SGHRS, CDR2 YFSETQ. The J segment lost 4 bases and the V segment lost 4 bases, leaving 10 bases of the junction unmatched. As DNA, the CDR3 is TGCGCCAGCAGCCCCGGAATAGCGGGAGATGCAGATACGCAGTATTTT. Translated, it gives CASSPGIAGDADTQYF.